This T cell receptor beta chain was sequenced during a study of blood T cell repertoires in COVID-19. About the study: PBMCs, B-cell-depleted T cells, or T cells were the source of the cDNA or gDNA that made up the material.

The authors' processing: Amplification from reference gene primers served as the basis for estimated nucleated cell counts. TCRdb's copy holds only in-frame clones and misses some; the assay was immunoSEQ multiplex PCR. V and J calls plus clone size are reproduced from that table; the DNA served to infer D and trimming. This sample has some 160,000 clones, with around nine tenths found just once. Germline V gene sequence: CDR1 MNHEY, CDR2 SVGEGT. The J segment lost 11 bases and the V segment lost 5 bases, leaving 3 bases of the junction unmatched. CDR3 size: 12 residues. Sequencing input: peripheral blood. This receptor was taken from a woman aged 70-85 years with COVID-19, enrolled during active disease. V usage is TRBV6-2 or TRBV6-3 and J usage is TRBJ1-6; TRBD1 agrees at 7 bases. The CDR3 DNA follows: TGTGCCAGCAGTATACAGGGGCCACCCCTCCACTTT. Residues: CASSIQGPPLHF.